Presented here are 23 T cell receptor beta chains from one specimen sequenced in a study of CD8+ T cells in alopecia areata. Sequencing used cDNA as its template, made by extracting RNA and reverse transcribing it. The table came from immunoSEQ multiplex PCR; TCRdb's copy has only in-frame clones and leaves some out. The data show 150,000 to 200,000 clones, around 64% seen once. Sequencing used CD8+ T cells sorted from blood, obtained at week 0. Every receptor here comes from a human donor with alopecia areata.

V is TRBV4-1 and J is TRBJ2-5; 8 bases are shared with TRBD1. CDR1 is MGHRA and CDR2 is YSYEKL in the germline V gene. With 3 bases clipped from V and 5 bases from J, the junction kept 8 bases outside the gene matches. The CDR3 length is 15 residues. CDR3 amino acids: CASSHLPGQAETQYF. DNA for the CDR3: TGCGCCAGCAGCCACTTACCGGGACAGGCGGAGACCCAGTACTTC.

The CDR3 here is CASSPVGGAGELFF. The CDR3 DNA follows: TGTGCCAGCTCCCCCGTGGGGGGTGCCGGGGAGCTGTTTTTT. The rearrangement links TRBV27 to TRBJ2-2; possibly TRBD2 for D (6 bases). Germline CDR1 is MNHEY and CDR2 is SMNVEV (reference sequence). This CDR3 contains 14 residues. V was clipped by 8 bases and J by 6 bases, with 16 bases between them.

The chain couples TRBV30 to TRBJ2-2; the match to TRBD1 covers 9 bases. V gave up 1 base and J gave up 5 bases; unmatched junction bases: 5. In germline, CDR1 is GTSNPN, CDR2 SVGIG (reference sequence). The CDR3 consists of 15 residues. The CDR3 loop reads CAWSAGTGYTGELFF. CDR3 DNA sequence: TGTGCCTGGAGTGCTGGGACAGGGTATACCGGGGAGCTGTTTTTT.

J is TRBJ2-3 and V is TRBV9, with 11 bases lining up with TRBD2. Germline CDR1 reads SGDLS; CDR2 reads YYNGEE. The CDR3 has 16 residues. V shed 3 bases, J shed 2 bases, and the junction held 5 bases outside the gene matches. CDR3 nucleotides: TGTGCCAGCAGCGGGCTAGCGGGGGGCCCCACAGATACGCAGTATTTT. This gives the protein CASSGLAGGPTDTQYF. The whole variable domain, filled in from reference TRBV9 and TRBJ2-3, reads DSGVTQTPKHLITATGQRVTLRCSPRSGDLSVYWYQQSLDQGLQFLIQYYNGEERAKGNILERFSAQQFPDLHSELNLSSLELGDSALYFCASSGLAGGPTDTQYFGPGTRLTVL.

The chain links TRBV6-5 to TRBJ2-1; the D call may be TRBD1 or TRBD2 (6 bases each). Trimming took 6 bases from V and 6 from J, leaving 12 bases between them. The CDR3 runs 13 residues. CDR1 is MNHEY, CDR2 SVGAGI, per germline. The CDR3 nucleotides read TGTGCCAGCAGATCGGGGGCACCCAATGAGCAGTTCTTC. Residues: CASRSGAPNEQFF.

This sequence joins TRBV7-9 and TRBJ2-1; no clear D. V was pared by 5 bases and J by 8 bases, with 7 bases between. The CDR3 consists of 11 residues. Germline lookup yields CDR1 SEHNR and CDR2 FQNEAQ (reference sequence). In DNA form, the CDR3 reads TGTGCCAGCAGCCCACGGCATGAGCAGTTCTTC. Protein sequence: CASSPRHEQFF.

This clone was recorded a few times. V gene TRBV5-8 combines with J gene TRBJ1-1; no clear D. Trimming removed 5 bases at V and 4 bases at J, with 9 bases between. The CDR3 contains 12 residues. Germline values: CDR1 SGHTS, CDR2 YDEGEE. CDR3 loop: CASRPWGTEAFF. In nucleotides, the CDR3 is TGTGCCAGCAGGCCCTGGGGCACTGAAGCTTTCTTT.

This clone turned up a few times. This chain links TRBV5-1 with TRBJ1-2; maybe TRBD1 (6 bases). The CDR3 has 13 amino acids. The germline gives CDR1 SGHRS, CDR2 YFSETQ. Trimming removed 4 bases from V and 5 bases from J, with 12 bases in between. The CDR3 nucleotides are TGCGCCAGCAGCCTACAGGGACGGTATGGCTACACCTTC. It encodes CASSLQGRYGYTF.

This rearrangement joins TRBV30 to TRBJ1-1; D remains ambiguous. CDR1 and CDR2 from the germline V gene are GTSNPN and SVGIG (reference sequence). The germline V and J ends were trimmed by 2 bases and 5 bases, with 9 bases remaining between them. This CDR3 region has 12 residues. CDR3 in amino acids: CAWSPPGTEAFF. The CDR3 nucleotides are TGTGCCTGGAGTCCCCCGGGGACTGAAGCTTTCTTT.

This chain links TRBV13 with TRBJ2-5, with D perhaps matching TRBD2 (5 bases). Per the germline V gene, CDR1 is PRHDT and CDR2 is FYEKMQ (reference sequence). The CDR3 covers 13 residues. Trimming left V 1 base short and J 5 bases short, with 8 bases between. Written as DNA, the CDR3 is TGTGCCAGCAGCTTAGAACTAGACGAGACCCAGTACTTC. Protein: CASSLELDETQYF.

V usage is TRBV11-2 and J usage is TRBJ1-2; the D gene is possibly TRBD1 (5 bases). V lost 5 bases and J lost 4, with 14 bases in between. This CDR3 comprises 14 residues. The V gene's germline CDR1 is SGHAT and CDR2 FQNNGV. The CDR3 protein is CASSPWDHLYGYTF. In nucleotides, the CDR3 is TGTGCCAGCAGCCCGTGGGACCACCTCTATGGCTACACCTTC.

This rearrangement joins TRBV15 to TRBJ2-2; 8 positions match TRBD2. CDR1 and CDR2 from the germline V gene are LNHNV and YYDKDF (reference sequence). Germline trimming cut 4 bases from V and 4 bases from J; bases unmatched to any gene: 2. CDR3 length: 14 residues. CDR3 residues: CATSTREGTGELFF. CDR3 DNA: TGTGCCACCAGCACCCGGGAGGGCACCGGGGAGCTGTTTTTT.

A word on this clone: The same CDR3 is also encoded by other DNA sequences in this sample. V is TRBV4-2 and J is TRBJ2-5; TRBD2 is a possible D gene (6 bases). The V end lost 0 bases, the J end lost 1 base, and 9 bases lay between the germline ends. Germline CDR1 is LGHNA and CDR2 is YNFKEQ. There are 15 residues in the CDR3. CDR3 protein: CASSQEGGAQETQYF. Written as DNA, the CDR3 is TGTGCCAGCAGCCAAGAGGGGGGAGCCCAAGAGACCCAGTACTTC.

The V and J genes are TRBV2 and TRBJ1-1, with 9 bases lining up with TRBD1. Germline V gives CDR1 SNHLY, CDR2 FYNNEI. This CDR3 spans 15 amino acids. Trimming cost V 6 bases and J 1 base; bases outside gene matches: 6. The CDR3 DNA sequence: TGTGCCAGCAGGGGACAGGGTGGGGGGAACACTGAAGCTTTCTTT. This gives the protein CASRGQGGGNTEAFF.

This chain connects TRBV12-5 to TRBJ1-1, with D hard to call. Germline CDR1 and CDR2: LGHNT and FRNRAP. V lost 2 bases and J 3 bases, leaving 4 bases between the germline ends. CDR3 length: 12 amino acids. The CDR3: CASGLRDTEAFF. Here the CDR3 DNA reads TGTGCTAGTGGTTTGCGGGACACTGAAGCTTTCTTT. The entire variable domain, with the rest obtained from reference TRBV12-5 and TRBJ1-1, is as follows: DARVTQTPRHKVTEMGQEVTMRCQPILGHNTVFWYRQTMMQGLELLAYFRNRAPLDDSGMPKDRFSAEMPDATLATLKIQPSEPRDSAVYFCASGLRDTEAFFGQGTRLTVV.

The chain joins TRBV15 to TRBJ2-2, with D possibly matching TRBD1 (6 bases). The germline gives CDR1 LNHNV, CDR2 YYDKDF (reference sequence). This CDR3 spans 18 amino acids. V lost 2 bases, J lost 8 bases, and 24 bases lay in between. The CDR3 region has the DNA TGTGCCACCAGCAGATCCATTGGGCCTTGGGGGCCAGGGGGGGAGCTGTTTTTT. Protein product: CATSRSIGPWGPGGELFF.

The rearrangement links TRBV4-2 to TRBJ1-3; no definite D call. CDR3 size: 12 residues. Trimming shortened V by 4 bases and J by 7 bases, and 8 bases separated the two germline ends. Germline V gives CDR1 LGHNA, CDR2 YNFKEQ. For the CDR3, the DNA is TGTGCCAGCAGCCCTGCGCCTAACACCATATATTTT. Translated: CASSPAPNTIYF.

In its sample, this clone was seen a few times. The chain is built from TRBV2 and TRBJ2-1, with D unclear. V was clipped by 6 bases and J by 15 bases, with 15 bases between them. CDR1 and CDR2 (germline): SNHLY, FYNNEI. This CDR3 has 11 residues. CDR3: CASRVGSSLFF. The CDR3 nucleotides are TGTGCCAGCAGAGTAGGTAGTAGCCTGTTCTTC.

The chain is built from TRBV27 and TRBJ2-7; D possibly corresponds to TRBD2 (7 bases). The V end lost 6 bases, the J end lost 0 bases, and 21 bases lay between the germline ends. This CDR3 region has 17 residues. Germline lookup yields CDR1 MNHEY and CDR2 SMNVEV (reference sequence). The CDR3 DNA reads TGTGCCAGCAGCCCACGGGGGGCCGAATATTACTCCTACGAGCAGTACTTC. Its protein is CASSPRGAEYYSYEQYF.

The chain uses TRBV5-6 and TRBJ1-1; tentatively, D is TRBD1 (5 bases). The CDR3 consists of 14 residues. Germline V gives CDR1 SGHDT, CDR2 YYEEEE. V lost 4 bases to trimming and J lost 0 bases, with 10 bases between them. CDR3 protein: CASSARQMNTEAFF. CDR3 DNA sequence: TGTGCCAGCAGCGCCCGACAGATGAACACTGAAGCTTTCTTT.

The gene calls are TRBV30 and TRBJ2-3; tentatively, D is TRBD1 (6 bases). V shed 2 bases and J shed 6 bases, with 9 bases lying between them. The CDR3 length is 12 residues. CDR1 is GTSNPN and CDR2 is SVGIG in the germline V gene (reference sequence). Here the CDR3 reads CAWSPQGDTQYF. The CDR3 region has the DNA TGTGCCTGGAGTCCCCAGGGGGATACGCAGTATTTT.

The chain combines TRBV23-1 with TRBJ1-5; no firm D call. TRBV23-1 is an ORF; its function is uncertain. V shed 0 bases and J shed 0 bases, with 21 bases lying between them. This CDR3 has 20 residues. The CDR3, as DNA: TGCGCCAGCAGTCAATCTGGGAGTGTGGCAGAGAAGAATAGCAATCAGCCCCAGCATTTT. Translating gives CASSQSGSVAEKNSNQPQHF.

This clone has a handful of counts. The J gene is TRBJ1-5, the V gene TRBV5-1; D is possibly TRBD1 (5 bases). The CDR3 has 14 amino acids. V lost 7 bases to trimming and J lost 2 bases, with 13 bases between them. The V gene's germline CDR1 is SGHRS and CDR2 YFSETQ. CDR3 DNA: TGCGCCAGCCTCCCCCGGGGGGGCAATCAGCCCCAGCATTTT. This translates into CASLPRGGNQPQHF.